The 27 T cell receptor beta chains in this list originate from one sample, sequenced in a study of beta chain features in type 1 diabetes. Expressed TCRB transcripts were sequenced because the entire RNA isolate underwent reverse transcription. The table came from immunoSEQ multiplex PCR; TCRdb's copy has only in-frame clones and leaves some out. The table shows 600,000 to 650,000 clones, with around 15% occurring only once. Source material: naive CD4+ T cells from blood. Every receptor here comes from a man younger than 30 in good health.

This clone was seen more than once but under ten times. The J gene is TRBJ1-2, the V gene TRBV29-1; TRBD1 matches at 7 bases. CDR1 is SQVTM and CDR2 is ANQGSEA in the germline V gene. The CDR3 runs 13 residues. Trimming cost V 2 bases and J 8 bases; bases outside gene matches: 8. The chain's CDR3 is CSVEIGQALGYTF. The CDR3 DNA reads as TGCAGCGTTGAAATAGGACAGGCCCTAGGCTACACCTTC.

J is TRBJ2-7 and V is TRBV6-1; TRBD2 is a possible D gene (5 bases). The CDR3 runs to 12 residues. Germline V gene data show CDR1 as MNHNS and CDR2 as SASEGT. V lost 8 bases, J lost 2 bases, and 10 bases lay in between. CDR3 loop: CASSIGTYEQYF. CDR3 DNA: TGTGCCAGCTCAATCGGGACCTACGAGCAGTACTTC.

This clone appeared a few times. This chain connects TRBV7-6 to TRBJ2-3; D unclear. CDR3 length equals 11 residues. Germline loops: CDR1 SGHVS, CDR2 FNYEAQ. V lost 6 bases to trimming and J lost 4 bases, with 5 bases between them. CDR3 bases: TGTGCCAGCAGTAAGTCAGATACGCAGTATTTT. This gives the protein CASSKSDTQYF.

The chain carries TRBV4-1 and TRBJ2-3; no firm D call. Per the germline V gene, CDR1 is MGHRA and CDR2 is YSYEKL. Trimming shortened V by 1 base and J by 2 bases, and 7 bases separated the two germline ends. This CDR3 has 14 residues. The CDR3 spells CASSQVADTDTQYF. CDR3 bases: TGCGCCAGCAGCCAAGTCGCGGACACAGATACGCAGTATTTT.

This clone turned up a few times. The chain combines TRBV7-2 with TRBJ2-5; TRBD2 agrees at 10 bases. The CDR3 runs 16 residues. CDR1 is SGHTA, CDR2 FQGNSA, per germline. The J segment lost 7 bases and the V segment lost 8 bases, leaving 16 bases of the junction unmatched. The CDR3 sequence: CASREGTAGGPGTQYF. The CDR3 bases are TGTGCCAGCCGAGAAGGCACAGCGGGGGGGCCGGGGACCCAGTACTTC.

This clone was counted between two and nine times. Distinct nucleotide sequences in the sample also encode this CDR3. The chain carries TRBV18 and TRBJ2-3; TRBD1 aligns across 7 bases. The CDR3 spans 15 residues. V was pared by 3 bases and J by 2 bases, with 5 bases of the junction left unmatched. The V gene's germline CDR1 is KGHSH and CDR2 LQKENI. CDR3: CASSPDRVSTDTQYF. In DNA, the CDR3 is TGTGCCAGCTCACCTGACAGGGTGTCCACAGATACGCAGTATTTT.

This clone was recorded a few times. This chain connects TRBV18 to TRBJ1-5, with D unresolved. Trimming removed 0 bases from V and 0 bases from J, with 9 bases in between. Germline V gene lookup returns CDR1 KGHSH and CDR2 LQKENI. The CDR3 sequence is 16 residues long. CDR3 region: CASSPPGFYSNQPQHF. The CDR3 DNA reads as TGTGCCAGCTCACCACCGGGGTTCTATAGCAATCAGCCCCAGCATTTT.

The chain is built from TRBV11-2 and TRBJ2-7; possible D gene TRBD1, 6 bases. The V gene lost 4 bases and the J gene lost 5 bases, with 12 bases spanning the gap. The germline V gene encodes CDR1 SGHAT and CDR2 FQNNGV. The CDR3 has 13 amino acids. CDR3 in DNA: TGTGCCAGCAGCTACGCAGGGGCCAACGAGCAGTACTTC. Amino acids: CASSYAGANEQYF.

The chain has TRBV7-9 and TRBJ2-3, with TRBD2 matching 8 bases. The CDR3 contains 16 residues. Germline assignment: CDR1 SEHNR and CDR2 FQNEAQ (reference sequence). The V segment lost 5 bases and the J segment 0 bases; nucleotides outside the gene matches: 7. The CDR3 spells CASSPITSGSTDTQYF. Here the CDR3 DNA reads TGTGCCAGCAGCCCCATCACTAGCGGTAGCACAGATACGCAGTATTTT. The full variable domain, with the rest looked up from reference TRBV7-9 and TRBJ2-3, is DTGVSQNPRHKITKRGQNVTFRCDPISEHNRLYWYRQTLGQGPEFLTYFQNEAQLEKSRLLSDRFSAERPKGSFSTLEIQRTEQGDSAMYLCASSPITSGSTDTQYFGPGTRLTVL.

The chain uses TRBV5-1 and TRBJ2-1, with a possible D match to TRBD1 (6 bases). Between the trimmed V and J ends, which lost 3 bases and 0 bases, there was a span of 25 bases. CDR3 length: 20 amino acids. Looked up from germline, CDR1 is SGHRS and CDR2 is YFSETQ. The DNA for the CDR3 is TGCGCCAGCAGCTCCGGACAGAGGAAAAGTCCGGATAGCTCCTACAATGAGCAGTTCTTC. It codes for CASSSGQRKSPDSSYNEQFF. Using reference TRBV5-1 and TRBJ2-1 for the parts outside the CDR3, the full variable domain is KAGVTQTPRYLIKTRGQQVTLSCSPISGHRSVSWYQQTPGQGLQFLFEYFSETQRNKGNFPGRFSGRQFSNSRSEMNVSTLELGDSALYLCASSSGQRKSPDSSYNEQFFGPGTRLTVL.

The chain uses TRBV15 and TRBJ2-7; a possible D gene is TRBD2 (5 bases). The V gene's germline CDR1 is LNHNV and CDR2 YYDKDF (reference sequence). Deletions cut 1 base from V and 0 bases from J, with 7 bases between. The CDR3 consists of 14 residues. The CDR3 DNA is TGTGCCACCAGCAGAGTGGGGAGCTCCTACGAGCAGTACTTC. It encodes CATSRVGSSYEQYF.

This sequence joins TRBV9 and TRBJ2-7; 8 positions match TRBD1. The CDR3 is 15 residues long. Germline CDR1 and CDR2: SGDLS and YYNGEE. With 4 bases clipped from V and 2 bases from J, the junction kept 8 bases outside the gene matches. CDR3 sequence (DNA): TGTGCCAGCAGCCCTCGGACAGGGCCTACCTACGAGCAGTACTTC. Translated, it gives CASSPRTGPTYEQYF. Complete variable domain (other parts from reference TRBV9 and TRBJ2-7): DSGVTQTPKHLITATGQRVTLRCSPRSGDLSVYWYQQSLDQGLQFLIQYYNGEERAKGNILERFSAQQFPDLHSELNLSSLELGDSALYFCASSPRTGPTYEQYFGPGTRLTVT.

The chain employs TRBV5-6 and TRBJ1-5; weak D call: TRBD1 (6 bases). CDR3 size: 14 residues. CDR1 SGHDT and CDR2 YYEEEE come from the germline V gene. V was pared by 3 bases and J by 1 base, with 8 bases between. The CDR3 bases are TGTGCCAGCAGCTCCGGACAGAGCAATCAGCCCCAGCATTTT. Its translation is CASSSGQSNQPQHF.

This chain uses TRBV6-1 with TRBJ2-1; D is uncertain. V lost 2 bases to trimming and J lost 12 bases, with 17 bases between them. This CDR3 is 14 amino acids long. From germline, CDR1 is MNHNS and CDR2 SASEGT. DNA of the CDR3: TGTGCCAGCAGTGAACTTTATGGCGCGGTAGGGCAGTTCTTC. Translating gives CASSELYGAVGQFF.

The V call is TRBV30, the J call TRBJ1-5; 7 bases are a match to TRBD1. The V segment lost 2 bases and the J segment 0 bases; nucleotides outside the gene matches: 7. This CDR3 has 16 amino acids. Germline V CDR1 and CDR2: GTSNPN, SVGIG (reference sequence). As DNA, the CDR3 is TGTGCCTGGAGTCTACCGGGACAGTATAGCAATCAGCCCCAGCATTTT. Its translation is CAWSLPGQYSNQPQHF.

This clone was counted only a few times. This rearrangement joins TRBV7-9 to TRBJ2-7; the D is unclear. Trimming cost V 1 base and J 0 bases, with 7 bases left between them. Germline V gene sequence: CDR1 SEHNR, CDR2 FQNEAQ (reference sequence). This CDR3 has 14 residues. In DNA form, the CDR3 reads TGTGCCAGCAGCTTAGTGGAGACCTCCTACGAGCAGTACTTC. Translated, it gives CASSLVETSYEQYF. Full variable domain (missing parts from reference TRBV7-9 and TRBJ2-7): DTGVSQNPRHKITKRGQNVTFRCDPISEHNRLYWYRQTLGQGPEFLTYFQNEAQLEKSRLLSDRFSAERPKGSFSTLEIQRTEQGDSAMYLCASSLVETSYEQYFGPGTRLTVT.

This clone was counted between two and nine times. The V call is TRBV28, the J call TRBJ2-7; perhaps D is TRBD1 or TRBD2 (5 bases each). This CDR3 spans 13 amino acids. Per the germline V gene, CDR1 is MDHEN and CDR2 is SYDVKM. Between the trimmed V and J ends, which lost 7 bases and 0 bases, there was a span of 10 bases. Here the CDR3 reads CASTWGNSYEQYF. CDR3 in DNA: TGTGCCAGCACTTGGGGGAACTCCTACGAGCAGTACTTC.

The chain couples TRBV29-1 to TRBJ2-5; possible D gene TRBD2, 6 bases. CDR3 length equals 15 residues. Per the germline V gene, CDR1 is SQVTM and CDR2 is ANQGSEA. V was pared by 4 bases and J by 1 base, with 16 bases between. CDR3: CSVVMFRGTQETQYF. CDR3 DNA sequence: TGCAGCGTTGTCATGTTCCGGGGGACCCAAGAGACCCAGTACTTC. Supplemented by reference TRBV29-1 and TRBJ2-5, the full variable domain reads SAVISQKPSRDICQRGTSLTIQCQVDSQVTMMFWYRQQPGQSLTLIATANQGSEATYESGFVIDKFPISRPNLTFSTLTVSNMSPEDSSIYLCSVVMFRGTQETQYFGPGTRLLVL.

This clone was detected a few times. V usage is TRBV27 and J usage is TRBJ2-7; tentatively, D is TRBD2 (6 bases). CDR1 is MNHEY and CDR2 is SMNVEV in the germline V gene (reference sequence). V lost 7 bases and J 0 bases, leaving 10 bases between the germline ends. The CDR3 is 13 residues long. The chain's CDR3 is CASTEAGSYEQYF. In DNA form, the CDR3 reads TGTGCCAGCACCGAAGCGGGCTCCTACGAGCAGTACTTC.

J is TRBJ2-2 and V is TRBV5-1; a weak D match, TRBD1 (6 bases). This CDR3 is 16 amino acids long. Germline loops: CDR1 SGHRS, CDR2 YFSETQ. The V gene lost 0 bases and the J gene lost 1 base, with 10 bases spanning the gap. The DNA for the CDR3 is TGCGCCAGCAGCTTGGGCCCAGGGGTGAACACCGGGGAGCTGTTTTTT. The encoded protein is CASSLGPGVNTGELFF.

The genes are TRBV30 and TRBJ2-7, with a weak D call TRBD1 (6 bases). Germline V CDR1 and CDR2: GTSNPN, SVGIG (reference sequence). CDR3 length: 12 residues. Trimming removed 5 bases at V and 0 bases at J, with 8 bases between. CDR3 sequence (DNA): TGTGCCTGGGACAGGAGCTCCTACGAGCAGTACTTC. Translating it yields CAWDRSSYEQYF.

This rearrangement joins TRBV15 to TRBJ2-5; 7 nucleotides line up with TRBD2. This CDR3 spans 14 amino acids. In germline, CDR1 is LNHNV, CDR2 YYDKDF (reference sequence). The V gene end was trimmed by 2 bases and the J gene end by 3 bases; junction bases not matched to a gene: 3. This CDR3 is CATSRLAEKETQYF. Written as DNA, the CDR3 is TGTGCCACCAGCAGACTAGCGGAAAAAGAGACCCAGTACTTC.

This clone was detected only a few times. The rearrangement uses TRBV30 and TRBJ2-2, with D unclear. Germline V CDR1 and CDR2: GTSNPN, SVGIG (reference sequence). V was cut by 0 bases and J by 0 bases, with 11 bases left in between. The CDR3 extends over 16 amino acids. CDR3 DNA sequence: TGTGCCTGGAGTGTTAGGTCAGGCGCGAACACCGGGGAGCTGTTTTTT. This codes for CAWSVRSGANTGELFF.

This clone came up a few times. The V gene is TRBV29-1, the J gene TRBJ1-1; 10 bases fit TRBD1. Germline lookup yields CDR1 SQVTM and CDR2 ANQGSEA. The V gene end was trimmed by 7 bases and the J gene end by 5 bases; junction bases not matched to a gene: 7. The CDR3 has 13 residues. The CDR3 region has the DNA TGCAGCGGGGTTCCGGGACAGGGGACTGAAGCTTTCTTT. As protein: CSGVPGQGTEAFF. Full variable domain (rest looked up from reference TRBV29-1 and TRBJ1-1): SAVISQKPSRDICQRGTSLTIQCQVDSQVTMMFWYRQQPGQSLTLIATANQGSEATYESGFVIDKFPISRPNLTFSTLTVSNMSPEDSSIYLCSGVPGQGTEAFFGQGTRLTVV.

The chain carries TRBV7-6 and TRBJ2-5; D perhaps matches TRBD2 (5 bases). V dropped 1 base and J dropped 5 bases, with 14 bases sitting between them. Germline V gene data show CDR1 as SGHVS and CDR2 as FNYEAQ. The CDR3 spans 15 residues. The DNA for the CDR3 is TGTGCCAGCAGCTTAGTGCTACTGCGAGGGGAGACCCAGTACTTC. Amino acid sequence: CASSLVLLRGETQYF. The full variable domain, in which reference TRBV7-6 and TRBJ2-5 provide the parts outside the CDR3, is GAGVSQSPRYKVTKRGQDVALRCDPISGHVSLYWYRQALGQGPEFLTYFNYEAQQDKSGLPNDRFSAERPEGSISTLTIQRTEQRDSAMYRCASSLVLLRGETQYFGPGTRLLVL.

The chain combines TRBV6-5 with TRBJ1-5; the D gene is possibly TRBD1 (6 bases). The CDR3 has 15 amino acids. V shed 6 bases and J shed 5 bases, with 17 bases lying between them. The germline gives CDR1 MNHEY, CDR2 SVGAGI. The CDR3 region has the DNA TGTGCCAGCAGCCCAATACAGGGAAGGCATCAGCCCCAGCATTTT. Protein: CASSPIQGRHQPQHF.

This clone was seen only a few times. V is TRBV30 and J is TRBJ1-3; 7 bases line up with TRBD1. Germline V gene data show CDR1 as GTSNPN and CDR2 as SVGIG (reference sequence). The CDR3 length is 13 residues. V was pared by 4 bases and J by 2 bases, with 2 bases of the junction left unmatched. This chain's CDR3 is CAWNQGAGNTIYF. The CDR3 DNA follows: TGTGCCTGGAATCAGGGGGCTGGAAACACCATATATTTT. The whole variable domain, filled in from reference TRBV30 and TRBJ1-3, reads SQTIHQWPATLVQPVGSPLSLECTVEGTSNPNLYWYRQAAGRGLQLLFYSVGIGQISSEVPQNLSASRPQDRQFILSSKKLLLSDSGFYLCAWNQGAGNTIYFGEGSWLTVV.